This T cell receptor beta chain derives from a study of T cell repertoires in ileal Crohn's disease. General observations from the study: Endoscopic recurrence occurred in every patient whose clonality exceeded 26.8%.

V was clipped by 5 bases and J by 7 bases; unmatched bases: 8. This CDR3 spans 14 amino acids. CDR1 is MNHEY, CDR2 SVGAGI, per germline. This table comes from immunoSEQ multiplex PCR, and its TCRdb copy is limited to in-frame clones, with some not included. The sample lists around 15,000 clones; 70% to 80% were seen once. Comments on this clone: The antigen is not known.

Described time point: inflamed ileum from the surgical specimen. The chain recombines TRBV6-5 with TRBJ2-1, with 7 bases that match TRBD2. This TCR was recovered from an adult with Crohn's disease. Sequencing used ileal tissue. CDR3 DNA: TGTGCCAGCAGTGCGAGCGGGGCCTCAAATGAGCAGTTCTTC. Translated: CASSASGASNEQFF.